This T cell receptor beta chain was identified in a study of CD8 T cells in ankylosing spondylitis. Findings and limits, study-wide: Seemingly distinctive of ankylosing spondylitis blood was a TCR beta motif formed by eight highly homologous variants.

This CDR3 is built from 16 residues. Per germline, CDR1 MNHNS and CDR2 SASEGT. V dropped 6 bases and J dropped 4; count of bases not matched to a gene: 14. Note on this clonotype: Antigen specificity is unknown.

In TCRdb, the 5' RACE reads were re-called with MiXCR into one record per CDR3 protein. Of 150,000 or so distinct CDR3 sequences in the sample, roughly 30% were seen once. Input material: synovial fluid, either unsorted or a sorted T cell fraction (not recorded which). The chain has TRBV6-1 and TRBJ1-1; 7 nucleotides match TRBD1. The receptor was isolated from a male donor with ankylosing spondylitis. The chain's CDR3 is CASSKGEGARLTEAFF. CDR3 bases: TGTGCCAGCAGCAAAGGGGAGGGGGCGCGACTCACTGAAGCTTTCTTT.